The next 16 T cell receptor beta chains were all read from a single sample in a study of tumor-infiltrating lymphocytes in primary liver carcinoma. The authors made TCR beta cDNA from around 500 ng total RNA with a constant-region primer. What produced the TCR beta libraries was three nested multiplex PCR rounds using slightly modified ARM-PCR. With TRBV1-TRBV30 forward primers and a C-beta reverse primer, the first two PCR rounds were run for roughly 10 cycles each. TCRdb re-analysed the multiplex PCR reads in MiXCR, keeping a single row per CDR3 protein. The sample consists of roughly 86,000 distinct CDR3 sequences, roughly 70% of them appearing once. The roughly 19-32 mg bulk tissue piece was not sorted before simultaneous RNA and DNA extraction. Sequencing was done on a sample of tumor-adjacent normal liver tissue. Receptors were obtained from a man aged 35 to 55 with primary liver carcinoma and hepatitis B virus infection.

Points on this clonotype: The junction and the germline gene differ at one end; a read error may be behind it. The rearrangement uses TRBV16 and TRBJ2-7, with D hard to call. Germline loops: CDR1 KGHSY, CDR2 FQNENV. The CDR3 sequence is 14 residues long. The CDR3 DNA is TGTGCCAGCAGCCAATCGAACTCCACCTACAAGCAGTACTTC. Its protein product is CASSQSNSTYKQYF.

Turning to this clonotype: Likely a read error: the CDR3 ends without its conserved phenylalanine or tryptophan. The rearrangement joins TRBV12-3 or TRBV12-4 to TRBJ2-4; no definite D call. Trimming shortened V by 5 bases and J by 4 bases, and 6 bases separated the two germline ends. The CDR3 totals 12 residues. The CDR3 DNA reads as TGTGCCAGCAGTACTCAAAAAAACATTCAGTACCAC. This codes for CASSTQKNIQYH.

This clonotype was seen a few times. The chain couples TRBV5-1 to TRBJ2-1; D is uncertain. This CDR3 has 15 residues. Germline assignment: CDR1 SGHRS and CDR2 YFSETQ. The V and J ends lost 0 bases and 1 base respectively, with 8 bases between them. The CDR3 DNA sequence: TGCGCCAGCAGCTTGGATTTTGTTTCCTACAATGAGCAGTTCTTC. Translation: CASSLDFVSYNEQFF.

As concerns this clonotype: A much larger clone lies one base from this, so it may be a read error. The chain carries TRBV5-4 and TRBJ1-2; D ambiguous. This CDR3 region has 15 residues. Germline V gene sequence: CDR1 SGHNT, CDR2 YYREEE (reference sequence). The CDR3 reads CASSLGSTLHYDYTF. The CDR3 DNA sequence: TGTGCCAGCAGCTTGGGCAGCACCCTTCACTATGACTACACCTTC.

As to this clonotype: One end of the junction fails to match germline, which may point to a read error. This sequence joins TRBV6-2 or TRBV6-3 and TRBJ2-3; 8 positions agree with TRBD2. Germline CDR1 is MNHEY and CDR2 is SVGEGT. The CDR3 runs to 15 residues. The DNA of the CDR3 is TGTGACAGTAGTTCCCGCAGCGGGAGCATAGATACACAGTATTTT. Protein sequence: CDSSSRSGSIDTQYF.

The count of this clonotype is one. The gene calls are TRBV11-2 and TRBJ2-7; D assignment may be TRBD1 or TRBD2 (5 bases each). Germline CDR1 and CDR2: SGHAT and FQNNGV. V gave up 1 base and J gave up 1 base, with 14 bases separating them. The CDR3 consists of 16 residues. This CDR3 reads CASSLGRVRESYEQYF. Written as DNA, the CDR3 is TGTGCCAGCAGCTTAGGGCGGGTCAGGGAATCCTACGAGCAGTACTTC.

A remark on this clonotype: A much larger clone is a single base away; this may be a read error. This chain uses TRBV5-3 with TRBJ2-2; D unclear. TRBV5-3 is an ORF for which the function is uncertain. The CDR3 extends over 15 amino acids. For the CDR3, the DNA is TGTGCCAGAAGCTTGGCGGGCGCGAACACCAGGGAGCTGTTTTTT. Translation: CARSLAGANTRELFF.

CDR3 region: CASSMIGDTEAFF. CDR3 DNA sequence: TGTGCCAGTAGTATGATTGGGGACACTGAAGCTTTCTTT. The chain recombines TRBV19 with TRBJ1-1; the D is unclear. The CDR3 totals 13 residues. V lost 3 bases and J lost 3, with 8 bases in between. Germline V gene lookup returns CDR1 LNHDA and CDR2 SQIVND (reference sequence).

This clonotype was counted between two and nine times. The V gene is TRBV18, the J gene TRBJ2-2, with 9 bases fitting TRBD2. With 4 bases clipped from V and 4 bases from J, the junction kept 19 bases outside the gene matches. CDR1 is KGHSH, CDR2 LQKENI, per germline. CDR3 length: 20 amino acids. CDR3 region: CASSQISASGTLAVTGELFF. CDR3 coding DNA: TGTGCCAGCTCACAGATTTCGGCTAGCGGGACACTGGCTGTCACCGGGGAGCTGTTTTTT.

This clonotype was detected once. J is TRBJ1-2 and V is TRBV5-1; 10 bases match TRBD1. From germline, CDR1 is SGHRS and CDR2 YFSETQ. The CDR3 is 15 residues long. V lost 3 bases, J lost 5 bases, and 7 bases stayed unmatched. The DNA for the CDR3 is TGCGCCAGCAGCTCCGGGACAGGGGTCAGTTATGGCTACACCTTC. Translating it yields CASSSGTGVSYGYTF.

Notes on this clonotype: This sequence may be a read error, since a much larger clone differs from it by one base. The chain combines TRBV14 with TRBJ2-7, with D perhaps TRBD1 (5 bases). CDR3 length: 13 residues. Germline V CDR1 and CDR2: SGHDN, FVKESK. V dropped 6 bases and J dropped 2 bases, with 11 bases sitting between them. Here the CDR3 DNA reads TGTGCCAGCAGTCAGGGCTACACCTACGAGCAGTACTTC. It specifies CASSQGYTYEQYF. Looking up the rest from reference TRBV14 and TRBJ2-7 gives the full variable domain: EAGVTQFPSHSVIEKGQTVTLRCDPISGHDNLYWYRRVMGKEIKFLLHFVKESKQDESGMPNNRFLAERTGGTYSTLKVQPAELEDSGVYFCASSQGYTYEQYFGPGTRLTVT.

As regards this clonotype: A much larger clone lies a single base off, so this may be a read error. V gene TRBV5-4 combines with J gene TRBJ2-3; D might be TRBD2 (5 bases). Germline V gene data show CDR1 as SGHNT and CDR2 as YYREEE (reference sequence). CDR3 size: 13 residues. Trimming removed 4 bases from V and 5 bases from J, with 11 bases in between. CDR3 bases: TGTGCCAGCAGCACCCAACTAGTAGATACGCAGTATTTT. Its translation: CASSTQLVDTQYF.

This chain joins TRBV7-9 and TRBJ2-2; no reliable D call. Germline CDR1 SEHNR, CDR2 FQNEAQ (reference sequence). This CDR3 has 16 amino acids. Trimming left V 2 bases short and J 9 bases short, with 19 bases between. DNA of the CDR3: TGTGCCAGCAGCTTAAATATAGCTAGTCGAGCCAGGGAGCTGTTTTTT. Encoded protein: CASSLNIASRARELFF.

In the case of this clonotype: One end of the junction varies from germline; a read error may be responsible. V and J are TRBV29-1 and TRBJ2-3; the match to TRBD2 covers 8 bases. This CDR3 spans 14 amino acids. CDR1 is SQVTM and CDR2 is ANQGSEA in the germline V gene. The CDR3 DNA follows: TGCAGAGTTGCATTAGCGGGGAACACGGATACGCAGTATTTT. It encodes CRVALAGNTDTQYF.

CDR3 loop: CASSGLSGGSSYEQYF. CDR3 DNA: TGTGCCAGCAGCGGACTATCGGGAGGGTCCTCCTACGAGCAGTACTTC. V gene TRBV4-2 combines with J gene TRBJ2-7, with 8 bases that match TRBD2. This CDR3 region has 16 residues. With V trimmed by 5 bases and J by 0 bases, 9 bases remained unmatched. The germline V gene encodes CDR1 LGHNA and CDR2 YNFKEQ.

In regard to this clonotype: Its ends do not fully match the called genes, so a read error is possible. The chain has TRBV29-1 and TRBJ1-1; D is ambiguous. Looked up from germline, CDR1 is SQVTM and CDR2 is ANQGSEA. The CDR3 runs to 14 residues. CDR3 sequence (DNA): TGCAGCGTTGACCCGGAACAGATGAACCCTGAAGCTTTCTTT. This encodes CSVDPEQMNPEAFF. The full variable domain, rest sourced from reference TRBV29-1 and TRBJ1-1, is SAVISQKPSRDICQRGTSLTIQCQVDSQVTMMFWYRQQPGQSLTLIATANQGSEATYESGFVIDKFPISRPNLTFSTLTVSNMSPEDSSIYLCSVDPEQMNPEAFFGQGTRLTVV.